Listed below are T cell receptor beta chains from one sample, sequenced in a study of brain T cells in children with intractable seizures. Sequenced by immunoSEQ multiplex PCR; TCRdb stores in-frame clones only, minus some. The table lists around 70,000 clones, approximately 94% of them singletons. Sample: peripheral blood, taken at surgery. Receptors were obtained from a boy in the first two years of life with tuberous sclerosis and intractable seizures. CDR3s include the opening cysteine and the closing phenylalanine or tryptophan. D genes are given only for firm matches. The size of a clone is reported for some rows only, either as once, few or many, or as a class for expanded clones.

d_call: -; cdr3_length: 14; j_call: TRBJ1-1; v_call: TRBV6-5; clone_size: -; cdr3_aa: CASSYSTGNTEAFF; cdr3_nt: TGTGCCAGCAGTTACTCGACCGGGAACACTGAAGCTTTCTTT
d_call: -; cdr3_length: 16; j_call: TRBJ1-2; v_call: TRBV27; clone_size: -; cdr3_aa: CASRHLTGTLHYGYTF; cdr3_nt: TGTGCCAGCAGGCACCTGACAGGAACACTCCACTATGGCTACACCTTC
d_call: TRBD1; cdr3_length: 13; j_call: TRBJ2-7; v_call: TRBV3-1/TRBV3-2; clone_size: few; cdr3_aa: CASSPWDRGNQYF; cdr3_nt: TGTGCCAGCAGCCCCTGGGACAGGGGAAATCAGTACTTC
d_call: -; cdr3_length: 16; j_call: TRBJ1-5; v_call: TRBV15; clone_size: -; cdr3_aa: CATSSISVVSNQPQHF; cdr3_nt: TGTGCCACCAGCTCAATTAGTGTAGTGAGCAATCAGCCCCAGCATTTT
d_call: -; cdr3_length: 18; j_call: TRBJ2-3; v_call: TRBV3-1/TRBV3-2; clone_size: -; cdr3_aa: CASSQQAFMAVGTDTQYF; cdr3_nt: TGTGCCAGCAGCCAACAAGCCTTTATGGCGGTAGGCACAGATACGCAGTATTTT
d_call: TRBD2; cdr3_length: 15; j_call: TRBJ2-1; v_call: TRBV6-4; clone_size: -; cdr3_aa: CASSELAGSANEQFF; cdr3_nt: TGTGCCAGCAGTGAACTAGCGGGGTCGGCGAATGAGCAGTTCTTC
d_call: -; cdr3_length: 14; j_call: TRBJ1-2; v_call: TRBV15; clone_size: -; cdr3_aa: CATSRGRGNYGYTF; cdr3_nt: TGTGCCACCAGCAGAGGCCGGGGAAACTATGGCTACACCTTC
d_call: -; cdr3_length: 13; j_call: TRBJ2-7; v_call: TRBV2; clone_size: -; cdr3_aa: CASSEGPAYEQYF; cdr3_nt: TGTGCCAGCAGTGAAGGACCGGCCTACGAGCAGTACTTC
d_call: -; cdr3_length: 12; j_call: TRBJ2-3; v_call: TRBV30; clone_size: -; cdr3_aa: CAWAGASDTQYF; cdr3_nt: TGTGCCTGGGCCGGGGCCTCAGATACGCAGTATTTT
d_call: -; cdr3_length: 11; j_call: TRBJ2-1; v_call: TRBV28; clone_size: -; cdr3_aa: CASTSDNEQFF; cdr3_nt: TGTGCCAGCACTAGCGACAATGAGCAGTTCTTC
d_call: TRBD2; cdr3_length: 15; j_call: TRBJ2-7; v_call: TRBV7-2; clone_size: -; cdr3_aa: CASSLSGAGVREQYF; cdr3_nt: TGTGCCAGCAGCTTATCAGGAGCGGGAGTTCGCGAGCAGTACTTC
d_call: -; cdr3_length: 16; j_call: TRBJ1-2; v_call: TRBV4-1; clone_size: few; cdr3_aa: CASSQWYRLANYGYTF; cdr3_nt: TGCGCCAGCAGCCAATGGTACAGGCTAGCTAACTATGGCTACACCTTC
d_call: -; cdr3_length: 18; j_call: TRBJ2-7; v_call: TRBV7-9; clone_size: -; cdr3_aa: CASSLGRQGIPILREQYF; cdr3_nt: TGTGCCAGCAGCTTAGGGAGGCAGGGAATACCCATTCTGAGGGAGCAGTACTTC
d_call: -; cdr3_length: 19; j_call: TRBJ2-5; v_call: TRBV1; clone_size: -; cdr3_aa: CTSSQKKRGRRGGQETQYF; cdr3_nt: TGCACCAGCAGCCAAAAAAAGAGGGGCAGGCGCGGGGGACAAGAGACCCAGTACTTC
d_call: TRBD2; cdr3_length: 17; j_call: TRBJ2-1; v_call: TRBV5-1; clone_size: -; cdr3_aa: CASSLPRSGLPYNEQFF; cdr3_nt: TGCGCCAGCAGCTTGCCTCGTTCGGGACTACCCTACAATGAGCAGTTCTTC
d_call: -; cdr3_length: 19; j_call: TRBJ1-3; v_call: TRBV7-8; clone_size: -; cdr3_aa: CASSLAFRTVGVAGNTIYF; cdr3_nt: TGTGCCAGCAGCTTAGCGTTTCGGACGGTCGGAGTAGCTGGAAACACCATATATTTT
d_call: -; cdr3_length: 11; j_call: TRBJ2-5; v_call: TRBV6-6; clone_size: -; cdr3_aa: CASSQGETQYF; cdr3_nt: TGTGCCAGCAGTCAAGGGGAGACCCAGTACTTC
d_call: -; cdr3_length: 15; j_call: TRBJ2-2; v_call: TRBV30; clone_size: -; cdr3_aa: CAWIPFTTNTGELFF; cdr3_nt: TGTGCCTGGATACCTTTTACGACGAACACCGGGGAGCTGTTTTTT
d_call: -; cdr3_length: 11; j_call: TRBJ1-2; v_call: TRBV29-1; clone_size: -; cdr3_aa: CSVGQYYGYTF; cdr3_nt: TGCAGCGTGGGCCAATACTATGGCTACACCTTC
d_call: TRBD1; cdr3_length: 15; j_call: TRBJ2-2; v_call: TRBV19; clone_size: -; cdr3_aa: CASYARDSDTGELFF; cdr3_nt: TGTGCCAGTTACGCCCGGGACAGTGACACCGGGGAGCTGTTTTTT
d_call: TRBD1; cdr3_length: 15; j_call: TRBJ2-1; v_call: TRBV11-3; clone_size: once; cdr3_aa: CASSPARGQGGEQFF; cdr3_nt: TGTGCCAGCAGCCCAGCCAGGGGACAGGGAGGGGAGCAGTTCTTC
d_call: -; cdr3_length: 13; j_call: TRBJ2-3; v_call: TRBV5-1; clone_size: -; cdr3_aa: CASSLRGPDTQYF; cdr3_nt: TGCGCCAGCAGCTTGAGGGGTCCAGATACGCAGTATTTT
d_call: -; cdr3_length: 13; j_call: TRBJ1-2; v_call: TRBV5-6; clone_size: -; cdr3_aa: CASSLEQNYGYTF; cdr3_nt: TGTGCCAGCAGCTTGGAACAGAACTATGGCTACACCTTC
d_call: -; cdr3_length: 13; j_call: TRBJ1-1; v_call: TRBV10-3; clone_size: -; cdr3_aa: CAISGTPTTEAFF; cdr3_nt: TGTGCCATCTCTGGGACACCCACAACTGAAGCTTTCTTT
d_call: -; cdr3_length: 13; j_call: TRBJ2-3; v_call: TRBV29-1; clone_size: -; cdr3_aa: CSVGRSSTDTQYF; cdr3_nt: TGCAGCGTTGGACGCTCTAGCACAGATACGCAGTATTTT
d_call: -; cdr3_length: 16; j_call: TRBJ1-2; v_call: TRBV4-2; clone_size: -; cdr3_aa: CASSQEAGNTNYGYTF; cdr3_nt: TGTGCCAGCAGCCAAGAGGCAGGGAATACTAACTATGGCTACACCTTC
d_call: TRBD2; cdr3_length: 12; j_call: TRBJ2-1; v_call: TRBV29-1; clone_size: once; cdr3_aa: CSLSGRGNEQFF; cdr3_nt: TGCAGCCTTAGCGGGAGGGGCAATGAGCAGTTCTTC
d_call: -; cdr3_length: 16; j_call: TRBJ1-4; v_call: TRBV10-1; clone_size: -; cdr3_aa: CASSESRDSTFKKLFF; cdr3_nt: TGCGCCAGCAGTGAGTCTCGGGACTCCACGTTCAAAAAACTGTTTTTT
d_call: -; cdr3_length: 14; j_call: TRBJ2-1; v_call: TRBV3-1/TRBV3-2; clone_size: -; cdr3_aa: CASSAGTSGNEQFF; cdr3_nt: TGTGCCAGCAGCGCCGGGACTTCAGGCAATGAGCAGTTCTTC
d_call: TRBD2; cdr3_length: 16; j_call: TRBJ2-1; v_call: TRBV18; clone_size: few; cdr3_aa: CASSPGLGAGGDEQFF; cdr3_nt: TGTGCCAGCTCACCCGGACTCGGAGCGGGAGGCGATGAGCAGTTCTTC
d_call: -; cdr3_length: 15; j_call: TRBJ2-3; v_call: TRBV7-8; clone_size: -; cdr3_aa: CASSLVGGLADTQYF; cdr3_nt: TGTGCCAGCAGCCTGGTGGGGGGTCTTGCAGATACGCAGTATTTT
d_call: TRBD2; cdr3_length: 11; j_call: TRBJ2-1; v_call: TRBV30; clone_size: -; cdr3_aa: CARKLAYEQFF; cdr3_nt: TGTGCCCGAAAACTAGCGTATGAGCAGTTCTTC
d_call: -; cdr3_length: 13; j_call: TRBJ2-2; v_call: TRBV12-3/TRBV12-4; clone_size: -; cdr3_aa: CASSFSGTGELFF; cdr3_nt: TGTGCCAGCAGTTTCAGCGGGACCGGGGAGCTGTTTTTT
d_call: TRBD2; cdr3_length: 24; j_call: TRBJ2-4; v_call: TRBV23-1; clone_size: -; cdr3_aa: CASSQSPRRDIWGLAGLAKNIQYF; cdr3_nt: TGCGCCAGCAGTCAATCGCCGCGACGGGACATTTGGGGACTAGCGGGCCTAGCCAAAAACATTCAGTACTTC
d_call: -; cdr3_length: 15; j_call: TRBJ2-1; v_call: TRBV6-5; clone_size: -; cdr3_aa: CATTDRGAPYNEQFF; cdr3_nt: TGTGCCACTACCGATCGGGGGGCCCCCTACAATGAGCAGTTCTTC
d_call: -; cdr3_length: 13; j_call: TRBJ1-5; v_call: TRBV7-2; clone_size: -; cdr3_aa: CASSLVQSGPQHF; cdr3_nt: TGTGCCAGCAGCTTAGTACAGTCGGGGCCCCAGCATTTT
d_call: -; cdr3_length: 14; j_call: TRBJ1-1; v_call: TRBV19; clone_size: -; cdr3_aa: CASSWKVPNTEAFF; cdr3_nt: TGTGCCAGTAGTTGGAAGGTACCGAACACTGAAGCTTTCTTT
d_call: -; cdr3_length: 15; j_call: TRBJ2-5; v_call: TRBV9; clone_size: -; cdr3_aa: CASSPSQGWGETQYF; cdr3_nt: TGTGCCAGCAGCCCTAGTCAGGGGTGGGGAGAGACCCAGTACTTC
d_call: -; cdr3_length: 16; j_call: TRBJ1-5; v_call: TRBV7-2; clone_size: -; cdr3_aa: CASSLDGAGTHQPQHF; cdr3_nt: TGTGCCAGCAGCTTAGATGGGGCAGGGACCCATCAGCCCCAGCATTTT
d_call: -; cdr3_length: 12; j_call: TRBJ1-1; v_call: TRBV2; clone_size: -; cdr3_aa: CASTPDNTEAFF; cdr3_nt: TGTGCCAGCACCCCGGACAACACTGAAGCTTTCTTT
d_call: TRBD1; cdr3_length: 12; j_call: TRBJ1-1; v_call: TRBV28; clone_size: -; cdr3_aa: CASSLRGQEAFF; cdr3_nt: TGTGCCAGCAGTTTAAGGGGACAGGAAGCTTTCTTT
d_call: TRBD1; cdr3_length: 16; j_call: TRBJ2-1; v_call: TRBV3-1/TRBV3-2; clone_size: -; cdr3_aa: CASSQRDRASYNEQFF; cdr3_nt: TGTGCCAGCAGCCAGCGAGACAGGGCCTCCTACAATGAGCAGTTCTTC
d_call: -; cdr3_length: 11; j_call: TRBJ2-1; v_call: TRBV9; clone_size: -; cdr3_aa: CASSDNDEQFF; cdr3_nt: TGTGCCAGCAGCGACAATGATGAGCAGTTCTTC
d_call: -; cdr3_length: 13; j_call: TRBJ1-2; v_call: TRBV10-3; clone_size: -; cdr3_aa: CAISATQAGGYTF; cdr3_nt: TGTGCCATAAGCGCGACTCAAGCGGGTGGCTACACCTTC